The clone carrying this T cell receptor (beta chain) was seen more than once but under ten times. Its antigen is not known. The V end was cut by 5 bases, the J end by 5 bases, with 15 bases between. In germline, CDR1 is MDHEN, CDR2 SYDVKM. The CDR3 extends over 15 amino acids. The sample is drawn from a study of cytomegalovirus exposure and HLA in healthy donors. General observations from the study: Earlier analysis looked at TCR beta V segments, and most were productive about 90% or about 30% of the time. Another analysis was done later, and it associated approximately 18,000 TCR beta sequences with HLA alleles at 0.05 false discovery rate. Later analysis identified a missense DCLRE1C variant that was linked to TCR beta V- and J-gene trimming.

It was with 60 Vbeta and 13 Jbeta primers that the PCR ran. In the original analysis: Unique TCR beta chains numbered around 80 million in a later analysis, with some 9.9 million shared. Sequencing was performed with immunoSEQ multiplex PCR; in TCRdb, only in-frame clones are kept and a portion is missing. The DNA gave D and trimming, while V, J and clone size come from that table. The sample holds 90,000 or so clones, around 78% seen once. The chain recombines TRBV28 with TRBJ1-4, with D possibly matching TRBD1 (6 bases). The TCR comes from a male donor in good health and CMV-seropositive. Sequencing was carried out using PBMCs. The CDR3 reads CASSEGGGRNEKLFF. The CDR3 DNA reads as TGTGCCAGCAGTGAGGGGGGGGGCCGAAATGAAAAACTGTTTTTT.